Each of the 23 T cell receptor beta chains below was sequenced from the same sample in a study of blood T cell repertoires in COVID-19. Libraries were prepared by immunoSEQ multiplex PCR; TCRdb keeps only in-frame clonotypes and omits some of them. The data contain around 200,000 clones, over 75% of them seen just once; the ten biggest clones take up approximately 6.1%. Sequencing was performed on peripheral blood. The receptors derive from a man older than 75 with acute or convalescent COVID-19.

V gene TRBV12-3 or TRBV12-4 combines with J gene TRBJ1-1; D is unclear. This CDR3 comprises 13 residues. With 2 bases removed from V and 7 bases from J, the gap between germline ends came to 11 bases. The CDR3 protein is CASSLTARGEAFF. DNA of the CDR3: TGTGCCAGCAGTTTAACGGCCCGGGGTGAAGCTTTCTTT.

This chain joins TRBV30 and TRBJ2-5; D might be TRBD2 (6 bases). Germline CDR1 and CDR2: GTSNPN and SVGIG (reference sequence). This CDR3 is built from 11 residues. Trimming stripped 2 bases from V and 7 bases from J, with 8 bases between. The CDR3 region is CAWSLGGTQYF. The CDR3 DNA reads TGTGCCTGGAGTCTCGGGGGGACCCAGTACTTC.

V is TRBV19 and J is TRBJ1-4; D unclear. The V end lost 0 bases, the J end lost 8 bases, and 13 bases lay between the germline ends. This CDR3 comprises 15 residues. Germline CDR1 and CDR2: LNHDA and SQIVND (reference sequence). CDR3 residues: CASSIDGRINEKLFF. The CDR3 nucleotides read TGTGCCAGTAGTATAGACGGCAGGATTAACGAAAAACTGTTTTTT.

This chain joins TRBV9 and TRBJ2-2; D is possibly TRBD2 (5 bases). Germline CDR1 and CDR2: SGDLS and YYNGEE. Between the trimmed V and J ends, which lost 0 bases and 2 bases, there was a span of 11 bases. The CDR3 length is 16 residues. In DNA form, the CDR3 reads TGTGCCAGCAGCGTAGGGGCGGCGGGTAACACCGGGGAGCTGTTTTTT. Translation: CASSVGAAGNTGELFF.

The V gene is TRBV10-3, the J gene TRBJ1-2; D unresolved. V lost 6 bases and J 0 bases, leaving 17 bases between the germline ends. The CDR3 is 16 residues long. Germline V lookup: CDR1 ENHRY, CDR2 SYGVKD. The CDR3 coding sequence is TGTGCCATCAGGGGCGTCGGTGGGGAGGCTAACTATGGCTACACCTTC. Residues: CAIRGVGGEANYGYTF.

In its sample, this clone was seen a few times. The chain has TRBV18 and TRBJ2-1; D is possibly TRBD1 (6 bases). Germline V lookup: CDR1 KGHSH, CDR2 LQKENI. The CDR3 sequence is 14 residues long. The germline V and J ends were trimmed by 0 bases and 4 bases, with 7 bases remaining between them. CDR3 protein: CASSPPGQYNEQFF. CDR3 bases: TGTGCCAGCTCACCACCGGGACAATACAATGAGCAGTTCTTC.

V and J are TRBV9 and TRBJ1-2; a possible D gene is TRBD1 (5 bases). The length of the CDR3 is 12 residues. Germline V gives CDR1 SGDLS, CDR2 YYNGEE. Trimming shortened V by 1 base and J by 4 bases, and 5 bases separated the two germline ends. CDR3 sequence (DNA): TGTGCCAGCAGCGTACAGGGCTATGGCTACACCTTC. Amino acids: CASSVQGYGYTF.

The chain couples TRBV7-2 to TRBJ2-1; 12 bases fit TRBD2. The V gene end was trimmed by 4 bases and the J gene end by 9 bases; junction bases not matched to a gene: 1. The CDR3 covers 13 residues. Per germline, CDR1 SGHTA and CDR2 FQGNSA. The CDR3 DNA sequence: TGTGCCAGCAGCTCTAGCGGGAGGGTTGAGCAGTTCTTC. Its protein product is CASSSSGRVEQFF.

The CDR3 reads CASSLAGTPNTGELFF. CDR3 sequence (DNA): TGCGCCAGCAGCTTGGCCGGGACACCCAACACCGGGGAGCTGTTTTTT. The rearrangement links TRBV5-1 to TRBJ2-2, with D possibly being TRBD1 (6 bases). In germline, CDR1 is SGHRS, CDR2 YFSETQ. Between the trimmed V and J ends, which lost 0 bases and 2 bases, there was a span of 11 bases. This CDR3 contains 16 residues.

The V gene is TRBV10-1, the J gene TRBJ2-1; D is perhaps TRBD2 (5 bases). This CDR3 spans 16 amino acids. The V gene lost 8 bases and the J gene lost 7 bases, with 24 bases spanning the gap. CDR1 WNHNN and CDR2 SYGVQD come from the germline V gene (reference sequence). The CDR3 sequence: CASPTREPIMRNEQFF. As DNA, the CDR3 is TGCGCCAGCCCGACGAGGGAACCTATAATGAGGAATGAGCAGTTCTTC.

V usage is TRBV6-6 and J usage is TRBJ1-2; D is ambiguous. CDR3 length: 13 residues. Germline loops: CDR1 MNHNY, CDR2 SVGAGI (reference sequence). Trimming pared 6 bases from V and 6 bases from J, leaving 14 bases between. For the CDR3, the DNA is TGTGCCAGCAGACCCGTAGAGATTGATGGCTACACCTTC. Translating gives CASRPVEIDGYTF.

This clone was recorded only once. The rearrangement links TRBV2 to TRBJ1-2; D is unclear. Germline assignment: CDR1 SNHLY and CDR2 FYNNEI. The V end lost 3 bases, the J end lost 1 base, and 6 bases lay between the germline ends. The CDR3 is made up of 13 amino acids. The CDR3 bases are TGTGCCAGCAGTGACGGGAGTAACTATGGCTACACCTTC. As protein: CASSDGSNYGYTF.

This clone was detected only once. The V gene is TRBV5-1, the J gene TRBJ1-2; 12 bases line up with TRBD1. CDR3 length equals 18 residues. J lost 3 bases, V lost 1 base, and 10 bases had no gene match. In germline, CDR1 is SGHRS, CDR2 YFSETQ. The CDR3 nucleotides read TGCGCCAGCAGCTTGCGTCCGGGACAGGGGGCAAGTCACTATGGCTACACCTTC. It specifies CASSLRPGQGASHYGYTF.

The chain is built from TRBV4-1 and TRBJ1-1; no firm D call. CDR1 and CDR2 from the germline V gene are MGHRA and YSYEKL. The CDR3 length is 11 residues. The germline V and J ends were trimmed by 3 bases and 8 bases, with 7 bases remaining between them. The CDR3 sequence is CASSQSREAFF. CDR3 nucleotides: TGCGCCAGCAGCCAGTCGAGGGAAGCTTTCTTT.

This clone has a handful of counts. The chain joins TRBV27 to TRBJ2-1; no reliable D call. Per germline, CDR1 MNHEY and CDR2 SMNVEV (reference sequence). V was shortened by 0 bases and J by 1 base, with 10 bases between the two germline ends. This CDR3 has 16 residues. CDR3 sequence reads: CASSLSPSLSYNEQFF. In DNA, the CDR3 is TGTGCCAGCAGTTTATCCCCTAGTCTGTCCTACAATGAGCAGTTCTTC.

The chain recombines TRBV29-1 with TRBJ2-5, with D perhaps matching TRBD2 (5 bases). The CDR3 runs 14 residues. V shed 4 bases and J shed 4 bases, with 16 bases lying between them. Germline CDR1 SQVTM, CDR2 ANQGSEA. The CDR3 reads CSVGGPGFAETQYF. The CDR3 coding sequence is TGCAGCGTTGGCGGGCCAGGCTTCGCAGAGACCCAGTACTTC.

The V and J genes are TRBV9 and TRBJ1-3, with a weak D call TRBD1 (6 bases). CDR1 is SGDLS, CDR2 YYNGEE, per germline. There are 15 residues in the CDR3. Trimming shortened V by 6 bases and J by 0 bases, and 13 bases separated the two germline ends. CDR3 nucleotide sequence: TGTGCCAGCACCCAAACAGGGCACTCTGGAAACACCATATATTTT. Amino acid sequence: CASTQTGHSGNTIYF.

In its sample, this clone was seen once. This chain joins TRBV6-5 and TRBJ2-3, with D perhaps matching TRBD2 (5 bases). The CDR3 extends over 12 amino acids. The germline gives CDR1 MNHEY, CDR2 SVGAGI. V lost 0 bases and J 11 bases, leaving 9 bases between the germline ends. The CDR3 sequence: CASSYSREKQYF. CDR3 DNA sequence: TGTGCCAGCAGTTACTCGAGGGAGAAGCAGTATTTT.

The J gene is TRBJ2-5, the V gene TRBV7-2; 7 nucleotides match TRBD2. The CDR3 is 16 residues long. Germline V gene lookup returns CDR1 SGHTA and CDR2 FQGNSA. With V trimmed by 4 bases and J by 0 bases, 8 bases remained unmatched. The CDR3 here is CASSSGRAGYQETQYF. The CDR3 DNA reads TGTGCCAGCAGCTCGGGGCGAGCGGGGTACCAAGAGACCCAGTACTTC.

This chain's CDR3 is CASSMDRTYEQYF. CDR3 in DNA: TGTGCCAGCAGCATGGACAGGACCTACGAGCAGTACTTC. V usage is TRBV6-5 and J usage is TRBJ2-7, with 7 positions matching TRBD1. The germline V gene encodes CDR1 MNHEY and CDR2 SVGAGI. This CDR3 region has 13 residues. The junction had 4 bases not matched to a gene; V was cut back by 6 bases and J by 2 bases.

The chain employs TRBV7-2 and TRBJ1-2; TRBD1 is a possible D gene (5 bases). This CDR3 is 14 amino acids long. Trimming removed 1 base from V and 5 bases from J, with 11 bases in between. CDR1 is SGHTA and CDR2 is FQGNSA in the germline V gene. CDR3: CASSLGWQGYGYTF. CDR3 sequence (DNA): TGTGCCAGCAGCTTAGGGTGGCAGGGTTATGGCTACACCTTC.

The chain uses TRBV4-2 and TRBJ2-1; 10 bases match TRBD1. Germline loops: CDR1 LGHNA, CDR2 YNFKEQ. The CDR3 is made up of 15 amino acids. Trimming removed 4 bases from V and 9 bases from J; junction bases left unmatched: 9. The CDR3 DNA sequence: TGTGCCAGCAGCCCCGGACCGGGACAGGGGATTGAGCAGTTCTTC. Encoded protein: CASSPGPGQGIEQFF.

This chain uses TRBV29-1 with TRBJ1-1; no reliable D call. Germline V gene data show CDR1 as SQVTM and CDR2 as ANQGSEA. The CDR3 has 13 residues. V was cut by 2 bases and J by 0 bases, with 7 bases left in between. The CDR3 spells CSVERHLNTEAFF. The CDR3 region has the DNA TGCAGCGTTGAAAGACACTTGAACACTGAAGCTTTCTTT.